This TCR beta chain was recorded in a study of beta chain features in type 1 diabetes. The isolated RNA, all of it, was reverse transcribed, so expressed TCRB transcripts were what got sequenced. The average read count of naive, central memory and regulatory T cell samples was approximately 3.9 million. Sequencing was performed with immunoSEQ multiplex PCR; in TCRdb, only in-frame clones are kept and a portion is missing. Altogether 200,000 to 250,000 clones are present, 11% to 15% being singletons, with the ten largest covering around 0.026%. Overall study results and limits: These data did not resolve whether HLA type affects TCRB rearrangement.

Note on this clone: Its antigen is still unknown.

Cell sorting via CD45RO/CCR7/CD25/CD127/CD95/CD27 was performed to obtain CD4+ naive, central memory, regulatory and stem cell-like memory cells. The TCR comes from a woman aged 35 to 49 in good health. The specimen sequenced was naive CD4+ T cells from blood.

For the CDR3, the DNA is TGTGCCAATTCGACAATCCATTTAACGGAGACCCAGTACTTC. This gives the protein CANSTIHLTETQYF. This chain connects TRBV21-1 to TRBJ2-5; TRBD1, the table's D call, lacks a check against the DNA. TRBV21-1 is a recognized pseudogene. The CDR3 covers 14 residues.